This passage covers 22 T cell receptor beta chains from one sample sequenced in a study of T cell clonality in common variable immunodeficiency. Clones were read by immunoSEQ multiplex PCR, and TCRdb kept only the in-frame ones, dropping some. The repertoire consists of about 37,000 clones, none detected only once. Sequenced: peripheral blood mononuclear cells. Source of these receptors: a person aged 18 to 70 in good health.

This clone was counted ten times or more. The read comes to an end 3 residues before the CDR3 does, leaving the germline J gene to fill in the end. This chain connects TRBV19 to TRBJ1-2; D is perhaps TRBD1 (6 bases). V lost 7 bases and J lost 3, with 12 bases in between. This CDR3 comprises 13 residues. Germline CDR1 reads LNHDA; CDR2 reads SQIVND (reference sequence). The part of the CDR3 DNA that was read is TGTGCCAGTACGGGGGGCAGCTACTATGGC. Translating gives CASTGGSYYG. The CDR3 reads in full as CASTGGSYYGYTF.

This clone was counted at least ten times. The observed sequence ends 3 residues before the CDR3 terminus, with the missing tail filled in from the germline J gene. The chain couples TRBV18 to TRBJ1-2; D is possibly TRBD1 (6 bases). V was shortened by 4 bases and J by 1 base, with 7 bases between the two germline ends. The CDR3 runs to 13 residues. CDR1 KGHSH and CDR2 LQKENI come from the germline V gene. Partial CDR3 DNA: TGTGCCAGCTCACAGGACAGTAACTATGGC. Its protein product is CASSQDSNYG. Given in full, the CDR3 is CASSQDSNYGYTF.

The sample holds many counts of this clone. CDR3 DNA (partial): TGTGCCAGCAGGGAGCGGGGGGAATTGTATGAG. Protein product: CASRERGELYE. The full-length CDR3 reads as CASRERGELYEQFF. The genes are TRBV6-2 or TRBV6-3 and TRBJ2-1; 9 nucleotides match TRBD2. Read sequence stops 3 residues before the CDR3 end, and the germline J gene provides the missing end. The trim removed 6 bases at V and 8 bases at J, leaving 8 bases unmatched. Germline lookup yields CDR1 MNHEY and CDR2 SVGEGT. The CDR3 sequence is 14 residues long.

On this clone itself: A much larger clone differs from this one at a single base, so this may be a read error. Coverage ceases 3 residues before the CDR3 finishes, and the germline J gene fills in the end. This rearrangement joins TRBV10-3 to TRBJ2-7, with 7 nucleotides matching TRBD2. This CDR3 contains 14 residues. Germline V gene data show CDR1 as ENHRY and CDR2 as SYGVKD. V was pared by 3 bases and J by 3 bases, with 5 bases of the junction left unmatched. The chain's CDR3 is CAISDSGGNYEQYF. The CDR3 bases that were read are TGTGCCATCAGTGATTCGGGGGGAAACTACGAG.

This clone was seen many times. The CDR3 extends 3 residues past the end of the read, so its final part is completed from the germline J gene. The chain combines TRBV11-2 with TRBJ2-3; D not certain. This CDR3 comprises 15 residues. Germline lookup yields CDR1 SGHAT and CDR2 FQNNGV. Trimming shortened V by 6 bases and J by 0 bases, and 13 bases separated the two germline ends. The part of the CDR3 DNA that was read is TGTGCCAGCAGTTCGAGCCCGTCTAGCACAGATACG. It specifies CASSSSPSSTDT. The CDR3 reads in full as CASSSSPSSTDTQYF.

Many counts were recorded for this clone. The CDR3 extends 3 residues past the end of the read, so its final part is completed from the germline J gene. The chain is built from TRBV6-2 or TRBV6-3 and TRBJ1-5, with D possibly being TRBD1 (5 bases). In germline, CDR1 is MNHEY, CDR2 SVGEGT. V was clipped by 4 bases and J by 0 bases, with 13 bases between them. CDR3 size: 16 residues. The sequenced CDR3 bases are TGTGCCAGCAGTTGGGACTCTCAGGCTAGCAATCAGCCC. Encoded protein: CASSWDSQASNQP. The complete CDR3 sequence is CASSWDSQASNQPQHF.

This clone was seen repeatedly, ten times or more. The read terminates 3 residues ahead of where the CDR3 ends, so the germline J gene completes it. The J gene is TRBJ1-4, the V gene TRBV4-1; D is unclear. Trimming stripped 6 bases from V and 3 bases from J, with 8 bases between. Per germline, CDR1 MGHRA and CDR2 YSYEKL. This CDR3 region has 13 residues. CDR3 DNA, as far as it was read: TGCGCCAGCAGTCACGAGGCTAATGAAAAA. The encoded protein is CASSHEANEK. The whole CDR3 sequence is CASSHEANEKLFF.

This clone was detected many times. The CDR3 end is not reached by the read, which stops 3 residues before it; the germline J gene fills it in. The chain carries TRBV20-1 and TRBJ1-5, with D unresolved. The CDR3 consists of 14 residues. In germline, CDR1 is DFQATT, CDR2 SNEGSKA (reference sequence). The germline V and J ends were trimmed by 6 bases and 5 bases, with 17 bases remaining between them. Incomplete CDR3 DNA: TGCAGTGCCCGCGACCGTTTTAGGGATCAGCCC. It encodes CSARDRFRDQP. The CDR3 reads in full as CSARDRFRDQPQHF.

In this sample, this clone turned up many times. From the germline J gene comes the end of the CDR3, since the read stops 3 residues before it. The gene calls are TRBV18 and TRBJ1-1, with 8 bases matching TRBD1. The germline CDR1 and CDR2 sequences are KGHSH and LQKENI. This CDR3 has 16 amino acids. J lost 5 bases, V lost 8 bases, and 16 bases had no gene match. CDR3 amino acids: CASLPTAGTGGTEAFF. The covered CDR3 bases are TGTGCCAGCCTACCCACCGCCGGGACAGGAGGGACTGAA.

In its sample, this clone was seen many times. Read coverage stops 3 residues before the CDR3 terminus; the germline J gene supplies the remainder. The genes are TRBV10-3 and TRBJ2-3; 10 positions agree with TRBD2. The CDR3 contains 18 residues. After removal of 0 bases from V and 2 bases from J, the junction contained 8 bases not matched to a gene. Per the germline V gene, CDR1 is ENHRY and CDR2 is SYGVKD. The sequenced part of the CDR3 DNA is TGTGCCATCAGTGAGTCGAGGCTAGCGGGGGTTTCCACAGATACG. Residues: CAISESRLAGVSTDT. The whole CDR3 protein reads CAISESRLAGVSTDTQYF.

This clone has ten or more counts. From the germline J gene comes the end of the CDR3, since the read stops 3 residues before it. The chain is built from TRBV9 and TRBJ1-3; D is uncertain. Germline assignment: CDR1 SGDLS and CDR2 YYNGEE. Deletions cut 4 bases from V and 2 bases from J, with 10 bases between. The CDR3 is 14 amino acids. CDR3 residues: CASSTSRAGNTIYF. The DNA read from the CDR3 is TGTGCCAGCAGCACATCAAGGGCTGGAAACACC.

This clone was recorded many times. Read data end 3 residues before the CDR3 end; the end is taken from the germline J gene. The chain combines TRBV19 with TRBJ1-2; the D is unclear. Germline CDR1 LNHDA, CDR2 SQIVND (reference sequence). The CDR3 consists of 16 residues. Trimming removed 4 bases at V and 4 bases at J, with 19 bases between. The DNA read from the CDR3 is TGTGCCAGTAGTACCCCCGGGGTCGGAATTGGCTATGGC. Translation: CASSTPGVGIGYG. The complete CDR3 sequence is CASSTPGVGIGYGYTF.

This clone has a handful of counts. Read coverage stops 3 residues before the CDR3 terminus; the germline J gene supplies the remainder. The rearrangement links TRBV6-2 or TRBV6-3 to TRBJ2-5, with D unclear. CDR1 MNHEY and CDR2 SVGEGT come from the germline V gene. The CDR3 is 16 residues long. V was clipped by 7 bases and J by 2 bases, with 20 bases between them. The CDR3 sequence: CASINHPPGLQETQYF. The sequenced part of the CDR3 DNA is TGTGCCAGCATCAATCACCCCCCGGGTTTGCAAGAGACC.

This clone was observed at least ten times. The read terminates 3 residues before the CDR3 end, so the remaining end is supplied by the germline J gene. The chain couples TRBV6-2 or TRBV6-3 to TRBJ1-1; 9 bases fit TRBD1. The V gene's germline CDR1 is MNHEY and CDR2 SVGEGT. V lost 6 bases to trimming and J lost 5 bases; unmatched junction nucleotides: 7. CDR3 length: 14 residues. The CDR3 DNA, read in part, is TGTGCCAGCAGCCAAGACAGGGGGTGGACTGAA. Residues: CASSQDRGWTE. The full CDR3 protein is CASSQDRGWTEAFF.

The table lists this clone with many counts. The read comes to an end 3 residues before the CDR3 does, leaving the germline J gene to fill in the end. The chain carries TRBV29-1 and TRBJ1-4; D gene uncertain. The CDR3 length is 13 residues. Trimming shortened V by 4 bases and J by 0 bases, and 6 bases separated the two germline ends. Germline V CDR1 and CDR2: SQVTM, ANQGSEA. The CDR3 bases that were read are TGCAGCGTTGTTCAGGCAACTAATGAAAAA. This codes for CSVVQATNEK. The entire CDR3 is CSVVQATNEKLFF.

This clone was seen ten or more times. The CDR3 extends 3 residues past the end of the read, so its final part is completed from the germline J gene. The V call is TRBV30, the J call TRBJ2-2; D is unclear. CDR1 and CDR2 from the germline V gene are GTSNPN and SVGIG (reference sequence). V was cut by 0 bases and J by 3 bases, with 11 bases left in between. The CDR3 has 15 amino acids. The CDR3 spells CAWSVRHSDTGELFF. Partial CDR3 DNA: TGTGCCTGGAGTGTCAGACATTCCGACACCGGGGAG.

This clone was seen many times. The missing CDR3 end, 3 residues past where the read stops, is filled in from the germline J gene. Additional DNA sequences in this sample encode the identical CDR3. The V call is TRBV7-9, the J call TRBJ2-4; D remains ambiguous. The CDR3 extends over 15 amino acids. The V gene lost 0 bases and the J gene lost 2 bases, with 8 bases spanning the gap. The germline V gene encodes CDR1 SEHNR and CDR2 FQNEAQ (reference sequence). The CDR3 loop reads CASSLARTTKNIQYF. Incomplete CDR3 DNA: TGTGCCAGCAGCTTAGCGCGAACCACCAAAAACATT.

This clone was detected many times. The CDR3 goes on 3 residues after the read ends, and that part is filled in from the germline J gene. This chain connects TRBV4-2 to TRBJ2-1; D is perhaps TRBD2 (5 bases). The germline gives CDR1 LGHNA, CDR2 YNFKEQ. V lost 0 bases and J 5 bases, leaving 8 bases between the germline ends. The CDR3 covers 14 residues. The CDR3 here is CASSQDGLNNEQFF. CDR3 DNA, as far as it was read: TGTGCCAGCAGCCAAGATGGACTGAACAATGAG.

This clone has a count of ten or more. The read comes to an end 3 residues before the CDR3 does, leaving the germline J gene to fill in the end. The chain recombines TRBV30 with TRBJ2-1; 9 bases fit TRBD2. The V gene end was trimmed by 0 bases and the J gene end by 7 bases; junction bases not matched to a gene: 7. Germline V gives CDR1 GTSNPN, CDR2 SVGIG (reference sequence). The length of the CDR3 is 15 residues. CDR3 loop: CAWSVPIAGENEQFF. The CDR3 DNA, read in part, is TGTGCCTGGAGTGTCCCCATAGCGGGAGAAAATGAG. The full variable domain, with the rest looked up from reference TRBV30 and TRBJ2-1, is SQTIHQWPATLVQPVGSPLSLECTVEGTSNPNLYWYRQAAGRGLQLLFYSVGIGQISSEVPQNLSASRPQDRQFILSSKKLLLSDSGFYLCAWSVPIAGENEQFFGPGTRLTVL.

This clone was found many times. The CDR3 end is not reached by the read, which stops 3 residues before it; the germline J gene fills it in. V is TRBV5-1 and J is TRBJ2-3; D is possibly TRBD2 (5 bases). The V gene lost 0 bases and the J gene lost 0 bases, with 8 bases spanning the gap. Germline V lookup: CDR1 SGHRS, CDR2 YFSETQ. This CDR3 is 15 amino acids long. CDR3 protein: CASSLGAASTDTQYF. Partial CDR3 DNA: TGCGCCAGCAGCTTGGGAGCGGCTAGCACAGATACG.

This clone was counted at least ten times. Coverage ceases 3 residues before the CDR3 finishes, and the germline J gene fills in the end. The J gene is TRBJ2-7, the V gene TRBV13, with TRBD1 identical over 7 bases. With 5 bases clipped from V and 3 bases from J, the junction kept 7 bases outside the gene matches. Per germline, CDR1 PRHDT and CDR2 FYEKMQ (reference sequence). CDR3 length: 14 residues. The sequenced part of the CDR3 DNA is TGTGCCAGCAGCCTCGGACAGGAGCACTACGAG. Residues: CASSLGQEHYE. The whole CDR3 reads CASSLGQEHYEQYF.

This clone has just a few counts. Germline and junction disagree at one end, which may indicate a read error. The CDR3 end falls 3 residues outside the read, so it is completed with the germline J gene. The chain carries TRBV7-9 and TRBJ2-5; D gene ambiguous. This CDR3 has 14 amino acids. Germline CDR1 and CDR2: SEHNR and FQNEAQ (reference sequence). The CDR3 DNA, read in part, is TGTTCCAGCAGCCTTGCCTCAGGCTGGGAGACC. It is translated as CSSSLASGWET. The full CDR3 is CSSSLASGWETQYF.